The text below deals with one T cell receptor (beta chain). Germline CDR1 LNHDA, CDR2 SQIVND (reference sequence). The CDR3 runs to 12 residues. V lost 4 bases and J lost 13, with 16 bases in between. The entry originates in a study of OX40 agonist ivuxolimab in advanced cancers. Whole-study context: Ivuxolimab, an agonist antibody against OX40 (CD134), was given to patients. Patients were treated with intravenous ivuxolimab, dosed at 0.01 to 10 mg/kg and infused every 2 weeks.

Using immunoSEQ multiplex PCR, the repertoire was profiled, and TCRdb retains in-frame clones only, with some absent. The table lists 20,000 to 25,000 clones, 60% to 80% of them singletons. This chain connects TRBV19 to TRBJ2-5; possible D gene TRBD2, 6 bases. The sequenced sample was CD4+ or CD8+ T cells sorted from blood, obtained in a trial of the OX40 agonist ivuxolimab. This TCR came from an adult with an advanced solid tumor such as melanoma, head and neck, liver or kidney cancer. Here the CDR3 DNA reads TGTGCCAGTAGTACAAACCCGCGGGACCGGTACTTC. This translates into CASSTNPRDRYF. Based on the CDR3 plus reference TRBV19 and TRBJ2-5, the full variable domain is DGGITQSPKYLFRKEGQNVTLSCEQNLNHDAMYWYRQDPGQGLRLIYYSQIVNDFQKGDIAEGYSVSREKKESFPLTVTSAQKNPTAFYLCASSTNPRDRYFGPGTRLLVL.